This is a list of T cell receptor beta chains from one sample in a study of control samples from healthy donors and cancer patients. Profiling relied on immunoSEQ multiplex PCR, and the TCRdb table lists in-frame clones only, not all of them. This sample yields fewer than 120,000 clones, of which approximately 88% are seen a single time; roughly 4% belongs to the top ten. Sequencing used PBMCs. The receptors derive from a woman aged 60-75 years with lung cancer. Each CDR3 is given with its conserved first and last residue. D genes are given only for firm matches. The size field is filled for only some rows; it gives once, few, many or a size class.

CDR3aa	CDR3nt	abundance	v_gene	j_gene	d_gene
CASRLQGEDTEAFF	TGTGCCAGCAGATTACAGGGGGAAGACACTGAAGCTTTCTTT	.	TRBV6-5	TRBJ1-1	TRBD1
CASSEGSNQPQHF	TGTGCCAGCAGTGAAGGCAGCAATCAGCCCCAGCATTTT	.	TRBV6-1	TRBJ1-5	.
CASSLAGGYQETQYF	TGTGCCAGCAGCTTGGCGGGGGGGTACCAAGAGACCCAGTACTTC	.	TRBV7-2	TRBJ2-5	TRBD2
CATRPGGTDTQYF	TGTGCCACCCGACCGGGGGGCACAGATACGCAGTATTTT	few	TRBV24-1	TRBJ2-3	.
CASSEPGCGGTGELFF	TGCGCCAGCAGTGAACCAGGCTGCGGGGGGACCGGGGAGCTGTTTTTT	.	TRBV10-1	TRBJ2-2	TRBD2
CASSIRTATNEKLFF	TGTGCCAGCAGTATTCGGACAGCTACTAATGAAAAACTGTTTTTT	.	TRBV6-5	TRBJ1-4	.
CASSPSGGTWTQYF	TGTGCCAGCAGTCCTAGCGGGGGGACGTGGACCCAGTACTTC	once	TRBV2	TRBJ2-5	TRBD2
CASSQTGGESSTEAFF	TGTGCCAGCAGTCAGACAGGGGGCGAATCTAGCACTGAAGCTTTCTTT	.	TRBV2	TRBJ1-1	TRBD1
CASSLSYGYTF	TGTGCCAGCAGTTTAAGCTATGGCTACACCTTC	.	TRBV12-3/TRBV12-4	TRBJ1-2	.
CASSPFTDTQYF	TGTGCCAGCAGTCCTTTCACAGATACGCAGTATTTT	.	TRBV27	TRBJ2-3	.
CASRGEQGVNSPLHF	TGTGCCAGCAGAGGTGAACAGGGAGTTAATTCACCCCTCCACTTT	few	TRBV4-2	TRBJ1-6	.
CASSQGKGHIAGNTIYF	TGCGCCAGCAGTCAGGGGAAAGGCCACATTGCTGGAAACACCATATATTTT	.	TRBV23-1	TRBJ1-3	.
CASSEAGRGGDGYTF	TGTGCCAGCAGTGAAGCTGGCAGGGGGGGGGATGGCTACACCTTC	.	TRBV6-1	TRBJ1-2	TRBD1
CASRGAPYSNQPQHF	TGTGCCAGTAGAGGGGCGCCTTATAGCAATCAGCCCCAGCATTTT	.	TRBV19	TRBJ1-5	.
CACPRVCEEPQHF	TGTGCCTGCCCCAGGGTGTGCGAGGAGCCCCAGCATTTT	.	TRBV30	TRBJ1-5	.
CASSLWGVNTEAFF	TGCGCCAGCAGCTTGTGGGGTGTGAACACTGAAGCTTTCTTT	.	TRBV5-1	TRBJ1-1	.
CASSLNVGNTEAFF	TGCGCCAGCAGCTTAAACGTGGGGAACACTGAAGCTTTCTTT	.	TRBV5-1	TRBJ1-1	.
CASSQSPDSNYGYTF	TGCGCCAGCAGCCAATCTCCAGACTCTAACTATGGCTACACCTTC	.	TRBV4-1	TRBJ1-2	.
CASSPRGAGTYNEQFF	TGTGCCAGTAGTCCTCGGGGGGCCGGTACCTACAATGAGCAGTTCTTC	.	TRBV19	TRBJ2-1	.
CASTLGAYGYTF	TGTGCCAGCACATTAGGCGCCTATGGCTACACCTTC	.	TRBV28	TRBJ1-2	.
CASSTGWGGNQPQHF	TGTGCCAGCAGCACCGGATGGGGCGGCAATCAGCCCCAGCATTTT	few	TRBV7-9	TRBJ1-5	.
CASSQEPRNGYTF	TGTGCCAGCAGCCAAGAACCCCGTAATGGCTACACCTTC	.	TRBV14	TRBJ1-2	.
CAWRRTVSGANVLTF	TGTGCCTGGAGAAGGACAGTCTCTGGGGCCAACGTCCTGACTTTC	.	TRBV30	TRBJ2-6	.
CASSAPSRTGGPLNTEAFF	TGTGCCAGCAGCGCGCCTTCCAGGACAGGAGGTCCCTTGAACACTGAAGCTTTCTTT	.	TRBV5-8	TRBJ1-1	TRBD1
CASSVTGDNQPQHF	TGTGCCAGCAGCGTTACAGGGGACAATCAGCCCCAGCATTTT	.	TRBV9	TRBJ1-5	TRBD1
CASSFGTGVGYTF	TGTGCCAGCAGTTTTGGGACAGGGGTGGGCTACACCTTC	.	TRBV27	TRBJ1-2	TRBD1
CASSRLGGLGANVLTF	TGTGCCAGCAGCCGCTTAGGGGGCTTGGGGGCCAACGTCCTGACTTTC	.	TRBV11-2	TRBJ2-6	TRBD1
CASSLDDAAEQFF	TGTGCCAGCAGCTTAGATGACGCGGCTGAGCAGTTCTTC	.	TRBV7-9	TRBJ2-1	.
CAWRGTGDNEQFF	TGTGCCTGGAGGGGGACAGGGGACAATGAGCAGTTCTTC	.	TRBV30	TRBJ2-1	TRBD1
CASRLDRGNQETQYF	TGTGCCAGCAGGTTAGACAGGGGAAACCAAGAGACCCAGTACTTC	once	TRBV2	TRBJ2-5	TRBD1
CASSESRYEQYF	TGTGCCAGCAGTGAGAGCCGATACGAGCAGTACTTC	.	TRBV2	TRBJ2-7	.
CASSLEEGRDHGYTF	TGTGCCAGCAGCTTGGAGGAGGGCAGGGATCATGGCTACACCTTC	.	TRBV7-9	TRBJ1-2	.
CASSVGTGGPYGYTF	TGTGCCAGCAGCGTAGGAACAGGGGGCCCCTATGGCTACACCTTC	.	TRBV9	TRBJ1-2	TRBD1